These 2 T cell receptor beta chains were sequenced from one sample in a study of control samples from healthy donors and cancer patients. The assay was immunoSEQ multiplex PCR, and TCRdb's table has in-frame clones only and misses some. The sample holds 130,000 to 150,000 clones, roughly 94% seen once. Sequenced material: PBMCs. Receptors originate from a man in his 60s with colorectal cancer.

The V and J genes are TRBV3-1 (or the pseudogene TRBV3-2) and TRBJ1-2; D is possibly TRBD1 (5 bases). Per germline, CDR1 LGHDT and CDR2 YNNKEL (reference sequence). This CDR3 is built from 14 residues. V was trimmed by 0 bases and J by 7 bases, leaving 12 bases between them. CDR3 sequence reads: CASSQDGGEGGYTF. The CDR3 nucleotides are TGTGCCAGCAGCCAAGACGGGGGAGAAGGTGGCTACACCTTC.

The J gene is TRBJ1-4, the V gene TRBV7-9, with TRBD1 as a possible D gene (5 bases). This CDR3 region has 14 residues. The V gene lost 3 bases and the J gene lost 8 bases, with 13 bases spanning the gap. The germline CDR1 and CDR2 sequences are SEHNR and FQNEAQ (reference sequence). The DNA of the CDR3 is TGTGCCAGCAGCTTCTCTCAAGGGGTGGAAAAACTGTTTTTT. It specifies CASSFSQGVEKLFF.